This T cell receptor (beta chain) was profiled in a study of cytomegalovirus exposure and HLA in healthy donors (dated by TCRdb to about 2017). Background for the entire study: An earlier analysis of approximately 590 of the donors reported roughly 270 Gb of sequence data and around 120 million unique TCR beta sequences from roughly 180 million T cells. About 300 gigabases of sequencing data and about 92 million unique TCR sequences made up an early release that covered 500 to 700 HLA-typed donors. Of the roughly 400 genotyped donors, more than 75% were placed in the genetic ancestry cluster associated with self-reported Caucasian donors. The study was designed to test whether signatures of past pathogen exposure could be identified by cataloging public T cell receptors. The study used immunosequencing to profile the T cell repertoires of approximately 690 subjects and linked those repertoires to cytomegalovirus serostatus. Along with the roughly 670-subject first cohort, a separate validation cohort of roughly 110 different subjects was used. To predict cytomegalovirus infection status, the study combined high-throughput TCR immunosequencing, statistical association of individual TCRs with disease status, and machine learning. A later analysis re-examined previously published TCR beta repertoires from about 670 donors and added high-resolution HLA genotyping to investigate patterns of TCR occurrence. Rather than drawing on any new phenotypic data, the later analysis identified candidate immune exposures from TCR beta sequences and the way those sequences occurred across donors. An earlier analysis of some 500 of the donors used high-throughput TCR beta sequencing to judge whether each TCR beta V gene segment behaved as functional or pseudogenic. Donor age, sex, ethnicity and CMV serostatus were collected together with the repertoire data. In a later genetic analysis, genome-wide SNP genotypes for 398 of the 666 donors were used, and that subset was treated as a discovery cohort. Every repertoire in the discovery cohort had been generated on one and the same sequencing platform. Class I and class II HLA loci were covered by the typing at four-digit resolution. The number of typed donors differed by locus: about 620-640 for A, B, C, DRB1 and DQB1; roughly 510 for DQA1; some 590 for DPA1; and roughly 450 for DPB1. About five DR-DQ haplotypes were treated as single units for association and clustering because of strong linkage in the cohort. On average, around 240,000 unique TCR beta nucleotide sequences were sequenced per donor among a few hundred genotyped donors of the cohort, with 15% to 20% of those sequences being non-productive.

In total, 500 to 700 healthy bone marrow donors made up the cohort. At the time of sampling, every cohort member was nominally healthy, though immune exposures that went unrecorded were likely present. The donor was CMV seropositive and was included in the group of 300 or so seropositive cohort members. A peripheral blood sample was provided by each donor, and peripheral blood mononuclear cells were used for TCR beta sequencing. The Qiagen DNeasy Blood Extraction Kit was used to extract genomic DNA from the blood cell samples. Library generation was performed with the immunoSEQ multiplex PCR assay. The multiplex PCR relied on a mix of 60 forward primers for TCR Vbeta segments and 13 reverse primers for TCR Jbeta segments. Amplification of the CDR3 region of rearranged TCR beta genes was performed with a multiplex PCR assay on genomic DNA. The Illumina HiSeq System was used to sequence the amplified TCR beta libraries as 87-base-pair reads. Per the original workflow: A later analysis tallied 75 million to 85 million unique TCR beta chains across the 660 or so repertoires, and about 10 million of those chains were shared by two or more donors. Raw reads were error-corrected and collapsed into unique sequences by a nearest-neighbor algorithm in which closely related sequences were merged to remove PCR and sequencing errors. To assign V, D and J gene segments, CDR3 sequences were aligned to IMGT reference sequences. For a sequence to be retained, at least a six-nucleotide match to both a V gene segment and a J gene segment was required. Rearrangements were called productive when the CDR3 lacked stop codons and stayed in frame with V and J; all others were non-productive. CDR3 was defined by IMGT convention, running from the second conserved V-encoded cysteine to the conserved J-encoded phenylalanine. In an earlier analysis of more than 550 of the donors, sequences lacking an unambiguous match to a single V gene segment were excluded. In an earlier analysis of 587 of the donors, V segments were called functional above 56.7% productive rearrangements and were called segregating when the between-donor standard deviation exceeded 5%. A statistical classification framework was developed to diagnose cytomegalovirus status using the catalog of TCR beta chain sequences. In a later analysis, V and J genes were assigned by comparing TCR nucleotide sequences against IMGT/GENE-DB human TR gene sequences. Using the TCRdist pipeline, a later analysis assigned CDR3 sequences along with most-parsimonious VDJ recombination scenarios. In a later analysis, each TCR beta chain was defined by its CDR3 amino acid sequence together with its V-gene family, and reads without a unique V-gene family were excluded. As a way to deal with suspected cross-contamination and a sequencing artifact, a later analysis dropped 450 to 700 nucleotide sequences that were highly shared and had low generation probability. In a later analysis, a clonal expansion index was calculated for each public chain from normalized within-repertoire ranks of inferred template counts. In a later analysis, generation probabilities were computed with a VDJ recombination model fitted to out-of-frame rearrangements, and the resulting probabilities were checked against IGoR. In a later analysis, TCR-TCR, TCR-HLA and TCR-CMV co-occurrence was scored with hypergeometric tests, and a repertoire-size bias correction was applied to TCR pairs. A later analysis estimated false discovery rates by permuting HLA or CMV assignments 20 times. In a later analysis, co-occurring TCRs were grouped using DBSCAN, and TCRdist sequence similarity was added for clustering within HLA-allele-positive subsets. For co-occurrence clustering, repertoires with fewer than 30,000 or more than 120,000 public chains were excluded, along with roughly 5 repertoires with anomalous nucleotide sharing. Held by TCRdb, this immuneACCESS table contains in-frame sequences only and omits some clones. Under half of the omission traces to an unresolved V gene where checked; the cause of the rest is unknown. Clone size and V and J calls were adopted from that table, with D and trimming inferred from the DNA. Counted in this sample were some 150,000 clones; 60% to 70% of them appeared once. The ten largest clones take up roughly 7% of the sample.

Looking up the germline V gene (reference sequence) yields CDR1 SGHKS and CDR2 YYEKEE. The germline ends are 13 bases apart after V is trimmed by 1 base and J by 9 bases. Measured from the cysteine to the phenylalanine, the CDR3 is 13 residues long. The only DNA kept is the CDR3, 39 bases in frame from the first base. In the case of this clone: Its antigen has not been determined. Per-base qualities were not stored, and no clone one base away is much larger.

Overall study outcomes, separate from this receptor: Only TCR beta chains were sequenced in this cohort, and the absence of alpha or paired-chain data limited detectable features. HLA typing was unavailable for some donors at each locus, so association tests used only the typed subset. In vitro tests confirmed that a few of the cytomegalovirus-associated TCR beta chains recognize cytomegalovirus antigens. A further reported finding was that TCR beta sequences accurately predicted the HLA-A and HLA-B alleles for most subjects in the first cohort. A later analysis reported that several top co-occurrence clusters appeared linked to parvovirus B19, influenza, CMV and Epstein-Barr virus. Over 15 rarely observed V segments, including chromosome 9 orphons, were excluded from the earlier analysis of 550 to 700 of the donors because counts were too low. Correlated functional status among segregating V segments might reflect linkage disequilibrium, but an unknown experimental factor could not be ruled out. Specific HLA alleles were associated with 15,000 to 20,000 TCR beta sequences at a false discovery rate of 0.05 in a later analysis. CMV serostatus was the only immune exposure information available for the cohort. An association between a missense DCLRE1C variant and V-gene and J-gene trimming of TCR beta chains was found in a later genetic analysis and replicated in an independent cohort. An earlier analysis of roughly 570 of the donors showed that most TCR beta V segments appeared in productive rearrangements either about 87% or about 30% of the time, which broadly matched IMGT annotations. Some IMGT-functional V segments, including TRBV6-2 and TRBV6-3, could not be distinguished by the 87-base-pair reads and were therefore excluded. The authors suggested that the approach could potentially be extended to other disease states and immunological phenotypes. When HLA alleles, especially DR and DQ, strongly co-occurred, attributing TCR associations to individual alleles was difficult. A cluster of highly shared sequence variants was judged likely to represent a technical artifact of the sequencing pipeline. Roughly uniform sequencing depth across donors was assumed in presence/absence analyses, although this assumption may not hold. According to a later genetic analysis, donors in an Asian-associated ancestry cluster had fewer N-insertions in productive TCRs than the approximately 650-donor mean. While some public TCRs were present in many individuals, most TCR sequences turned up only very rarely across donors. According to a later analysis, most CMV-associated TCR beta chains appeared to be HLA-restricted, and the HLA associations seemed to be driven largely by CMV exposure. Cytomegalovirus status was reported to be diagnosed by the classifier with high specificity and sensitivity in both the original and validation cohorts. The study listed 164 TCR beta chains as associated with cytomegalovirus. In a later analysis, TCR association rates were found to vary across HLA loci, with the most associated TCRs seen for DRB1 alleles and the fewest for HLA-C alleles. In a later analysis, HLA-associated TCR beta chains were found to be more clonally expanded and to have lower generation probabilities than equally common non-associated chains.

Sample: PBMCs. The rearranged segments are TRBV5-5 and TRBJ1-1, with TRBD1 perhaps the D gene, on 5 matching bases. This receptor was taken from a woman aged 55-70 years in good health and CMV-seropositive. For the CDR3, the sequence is CASSLSTGPKAFF. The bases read TGTGCCAGCAGCTTGAGTACAGGTCCCAAAGCTTTCTTT.